This T cell receptor (beta chain) was identified during a study of graft-versus-host responses after intestinal transplantation. TCRdb's copy holds only in-frame clones and misses some; the assay was immunoSEQ multiplex PCR. The sample lists about 9,600 clones, over 90% seen once, with 16% in the top ten. Samples of post-transplant bone marrow were collected from the posterior iliac crest or another site. Germline loops: CDR1 MNHEY, CDR2 SVGAGI. This CDR3 has 14 residues. V shed 2 bases and J shed 2 bases, with 9 bases lying between them. This material consisted of bone marrow, taken approximately 1.5 years after intestinal transplantation. The TCR was taken from a human patient who received an intestinal transplant, so some T cells may come from the graft donor. The rearrangement links TRBV6-5 to TRBJ1-1; D perhaps matches TRBD1 (6 bases). The CDR3 sequence is CASSYRDTNTEAFF. The CDR3 DNA follows: TGTGCCAGCAGTTACAGGGACACAAACACTGAAGCTTTCTTT.